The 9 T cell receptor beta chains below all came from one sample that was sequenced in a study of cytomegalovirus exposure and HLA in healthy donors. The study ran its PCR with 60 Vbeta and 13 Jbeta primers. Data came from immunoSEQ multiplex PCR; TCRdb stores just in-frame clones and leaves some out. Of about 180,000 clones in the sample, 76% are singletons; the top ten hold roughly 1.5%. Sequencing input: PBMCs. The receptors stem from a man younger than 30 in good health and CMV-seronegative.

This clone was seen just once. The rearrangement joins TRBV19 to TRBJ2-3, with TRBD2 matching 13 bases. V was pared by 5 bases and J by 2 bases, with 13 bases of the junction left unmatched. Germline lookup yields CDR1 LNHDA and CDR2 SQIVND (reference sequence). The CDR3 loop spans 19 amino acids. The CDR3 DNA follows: TGTGCCAGTAGTCCGTGGACTAGCGGGGGCCCGATACCCACAGATACGCAGTATTTT. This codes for CASSPWTSGGPIPTDTQYF.

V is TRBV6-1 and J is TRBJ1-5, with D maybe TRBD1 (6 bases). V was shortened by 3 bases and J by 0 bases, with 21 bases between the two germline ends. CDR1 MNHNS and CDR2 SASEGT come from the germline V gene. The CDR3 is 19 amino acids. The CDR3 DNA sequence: TGTGCCAGCAGTGATATCCCCAGGGGCGGATCCTTTAGCAATCAGCCCCAGCATTTT. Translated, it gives CASSDIPRGGSFSNQPQHF.

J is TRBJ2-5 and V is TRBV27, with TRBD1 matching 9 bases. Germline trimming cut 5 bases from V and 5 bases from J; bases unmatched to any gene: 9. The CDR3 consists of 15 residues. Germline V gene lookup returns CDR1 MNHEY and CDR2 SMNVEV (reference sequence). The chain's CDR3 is CASSPTGGGAETQYF. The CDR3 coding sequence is TGTGCCAGCAGTCCGACAGGGGGGGGCGCGGAGACCCAGTACTTC.

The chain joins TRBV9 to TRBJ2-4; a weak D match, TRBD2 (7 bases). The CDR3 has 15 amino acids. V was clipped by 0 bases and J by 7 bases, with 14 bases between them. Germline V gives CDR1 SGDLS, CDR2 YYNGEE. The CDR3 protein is CASSVEGGGRNIQYF. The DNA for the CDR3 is TGTGCCAGCAGCGTAGAGGGGGGGGGCAGGAACATTCAGTACTTC.

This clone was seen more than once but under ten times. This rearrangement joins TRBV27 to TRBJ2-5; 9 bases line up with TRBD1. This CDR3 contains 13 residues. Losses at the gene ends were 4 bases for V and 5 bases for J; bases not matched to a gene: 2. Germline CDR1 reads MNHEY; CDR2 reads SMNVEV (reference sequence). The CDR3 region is CASSWGTGETQYF. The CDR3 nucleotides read TGTGCCAGCAGTTGGGGGACAGGGGAGACCCAGTACTTC.

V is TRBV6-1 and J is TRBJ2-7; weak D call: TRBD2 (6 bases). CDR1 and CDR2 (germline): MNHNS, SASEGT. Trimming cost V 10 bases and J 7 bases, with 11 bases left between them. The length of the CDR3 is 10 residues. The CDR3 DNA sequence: TGTGCCACCGACCTAGCGGAGCAGTACTTC. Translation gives CATDLAEQYF.

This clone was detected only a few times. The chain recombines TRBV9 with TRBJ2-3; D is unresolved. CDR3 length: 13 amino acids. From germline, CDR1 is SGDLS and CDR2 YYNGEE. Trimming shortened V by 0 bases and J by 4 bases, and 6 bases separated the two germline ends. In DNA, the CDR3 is TGTGCCAGCAGCGTAGCTGTAGCAGATACGCAGTATTTT. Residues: CASSVAVADTQYF.

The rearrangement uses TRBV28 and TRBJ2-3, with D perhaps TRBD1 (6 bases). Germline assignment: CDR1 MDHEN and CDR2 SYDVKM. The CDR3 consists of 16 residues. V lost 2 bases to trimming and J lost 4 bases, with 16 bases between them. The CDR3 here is CASSLTDRSMADTQYF. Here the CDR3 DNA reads TGTGCCAGCAGTTTAACAGACAGGTCTATGGCAGATACGCAGTATTTT.

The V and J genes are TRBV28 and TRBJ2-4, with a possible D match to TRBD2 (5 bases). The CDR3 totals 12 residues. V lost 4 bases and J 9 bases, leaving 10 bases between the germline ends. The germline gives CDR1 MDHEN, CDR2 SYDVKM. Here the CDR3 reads CASSYGDSIQYF. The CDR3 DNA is TGTGCCAGCAGTTACGGGGATAGCATTCAGTACTTC.